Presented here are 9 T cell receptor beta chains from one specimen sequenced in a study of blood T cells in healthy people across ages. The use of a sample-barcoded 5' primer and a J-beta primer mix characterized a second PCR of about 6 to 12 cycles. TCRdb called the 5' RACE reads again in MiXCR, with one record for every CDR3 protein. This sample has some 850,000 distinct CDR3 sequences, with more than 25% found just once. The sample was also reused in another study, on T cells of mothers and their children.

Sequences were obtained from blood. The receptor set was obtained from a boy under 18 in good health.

The CDR3 sequence: CASSQRLGNEQFF. As DNA, the CDR3 is TGTGCCAGCAGCCAACGACTAGGCAATGAGCAGTTCTTC. J is TRBJ2-1 and V is TRBV3-1, with D perhaps matching TRBD2 (6 bases). This CDR3 spans 13 amino acids. The V end was cut by 2 bases, the J end by 6 bases, with 8 bases between. Germline values: CDR1 LGHDT, CDR2 YNNKEL (reference sequence).

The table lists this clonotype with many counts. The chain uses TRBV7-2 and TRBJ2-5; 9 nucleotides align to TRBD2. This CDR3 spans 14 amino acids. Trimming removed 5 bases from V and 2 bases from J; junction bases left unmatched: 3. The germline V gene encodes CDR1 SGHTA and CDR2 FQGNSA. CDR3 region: CASSISGGQETQYF. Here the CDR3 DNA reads TGTGCCAGCAGCATTAGCGGGGGACAAGAGACCCAGTACTTC.

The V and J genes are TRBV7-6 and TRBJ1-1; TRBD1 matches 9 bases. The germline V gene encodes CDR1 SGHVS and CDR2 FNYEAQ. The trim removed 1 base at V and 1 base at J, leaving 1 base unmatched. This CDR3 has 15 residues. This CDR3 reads CASSLVGQGNTEAFF. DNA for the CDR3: TGTGCCAGCAGCTTAGTGGGACAGGGGAACACTGAAGCTTTCTTT.

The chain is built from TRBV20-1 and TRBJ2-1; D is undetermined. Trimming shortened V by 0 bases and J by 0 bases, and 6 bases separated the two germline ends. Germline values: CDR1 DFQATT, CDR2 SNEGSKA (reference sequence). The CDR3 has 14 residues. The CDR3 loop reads CSARDPSSYNEQFF. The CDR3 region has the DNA TGCAGTGCTAGAGATCCTAGCTCCTACAATGAGCAGTTCTTC.

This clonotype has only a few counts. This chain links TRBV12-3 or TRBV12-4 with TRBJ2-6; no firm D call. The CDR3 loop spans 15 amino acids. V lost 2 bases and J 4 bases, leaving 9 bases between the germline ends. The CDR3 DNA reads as TGTGCCAGCAGTTTAACCGGCGGCGGGGCCAACGTCCTGACTTTC. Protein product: CASSLTGGGANVLTF.

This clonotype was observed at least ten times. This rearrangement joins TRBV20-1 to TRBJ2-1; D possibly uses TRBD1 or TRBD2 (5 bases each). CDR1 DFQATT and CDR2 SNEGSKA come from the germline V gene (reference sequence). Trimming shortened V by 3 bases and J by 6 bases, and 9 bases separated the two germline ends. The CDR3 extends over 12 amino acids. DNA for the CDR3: TGCAGTGCTAGTTCGGGGACCAATGAGCAGTTCTTC. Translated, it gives CSASSGTNEQFF.

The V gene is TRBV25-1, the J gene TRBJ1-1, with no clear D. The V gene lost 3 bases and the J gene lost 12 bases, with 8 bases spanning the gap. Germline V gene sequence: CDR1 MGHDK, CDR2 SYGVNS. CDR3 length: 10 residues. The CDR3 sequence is CASSELVTFF. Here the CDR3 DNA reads TGTGCCAGCAGTGAGTTGGTCACTTTCTTT.

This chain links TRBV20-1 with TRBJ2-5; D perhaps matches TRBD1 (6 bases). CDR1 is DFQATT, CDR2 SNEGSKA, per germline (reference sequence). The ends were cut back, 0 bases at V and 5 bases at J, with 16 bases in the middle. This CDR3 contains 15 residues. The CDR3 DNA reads TGCAGTGCTAGAGATCTCTCAGGGGAGAGGGAGACCCAGTACTTC. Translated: CSARDLSGERETQYF.

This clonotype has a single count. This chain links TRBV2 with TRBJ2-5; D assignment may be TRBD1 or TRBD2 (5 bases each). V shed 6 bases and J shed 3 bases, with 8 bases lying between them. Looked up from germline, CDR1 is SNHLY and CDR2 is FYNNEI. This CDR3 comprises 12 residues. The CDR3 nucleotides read TGTGCCAGCAGAGGGGAGAAAGAGACCCAGTACTTC. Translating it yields CASRGEKETQYF.